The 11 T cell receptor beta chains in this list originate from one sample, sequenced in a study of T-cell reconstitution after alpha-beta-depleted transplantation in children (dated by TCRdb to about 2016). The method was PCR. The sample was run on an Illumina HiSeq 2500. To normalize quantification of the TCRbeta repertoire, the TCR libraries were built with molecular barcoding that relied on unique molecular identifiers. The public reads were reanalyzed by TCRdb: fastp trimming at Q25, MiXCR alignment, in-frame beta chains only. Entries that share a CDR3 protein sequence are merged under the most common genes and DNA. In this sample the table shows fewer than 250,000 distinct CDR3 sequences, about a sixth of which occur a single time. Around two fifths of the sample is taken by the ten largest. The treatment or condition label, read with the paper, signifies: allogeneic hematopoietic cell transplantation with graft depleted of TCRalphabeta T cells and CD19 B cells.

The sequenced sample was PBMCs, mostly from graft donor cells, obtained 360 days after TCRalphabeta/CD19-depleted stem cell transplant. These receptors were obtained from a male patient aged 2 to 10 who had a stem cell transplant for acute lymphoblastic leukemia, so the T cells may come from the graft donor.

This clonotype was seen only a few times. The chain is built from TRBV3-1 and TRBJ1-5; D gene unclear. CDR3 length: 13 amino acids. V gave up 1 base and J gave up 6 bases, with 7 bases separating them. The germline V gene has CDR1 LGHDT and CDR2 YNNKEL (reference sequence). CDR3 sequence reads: CASSQVVGQPQHF. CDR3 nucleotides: TGTGCCAGCAGCCAAGTGGTGGGTCAGCCCCAGCATTTT.

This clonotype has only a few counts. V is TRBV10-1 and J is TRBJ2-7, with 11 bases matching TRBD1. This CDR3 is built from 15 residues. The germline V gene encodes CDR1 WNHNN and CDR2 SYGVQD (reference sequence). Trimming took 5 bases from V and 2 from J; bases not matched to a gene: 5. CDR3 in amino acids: CASSNRDRGAYEQYF. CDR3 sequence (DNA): TGCGCCAGCAGTAACCGGGACAGGGGGGCCTACGAGCAGTACTTC.

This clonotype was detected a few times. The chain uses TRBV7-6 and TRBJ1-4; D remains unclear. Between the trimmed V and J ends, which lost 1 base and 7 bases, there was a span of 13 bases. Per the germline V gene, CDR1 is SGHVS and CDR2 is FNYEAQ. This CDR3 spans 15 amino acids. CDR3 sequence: CASSLDPRRSEKLFF. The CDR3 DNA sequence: TGTGCCAGCAGCTTAGACCCGAGGAGGAGTGAAAAACTGTTTTTT.

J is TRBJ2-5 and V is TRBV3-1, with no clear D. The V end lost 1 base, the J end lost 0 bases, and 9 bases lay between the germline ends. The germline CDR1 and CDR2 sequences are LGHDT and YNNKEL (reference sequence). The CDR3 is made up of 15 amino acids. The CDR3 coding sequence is TGTGCCAGCAGCCAAGGACGACCGTACCAAGAGACCCAGTACTTC. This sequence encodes CASSQGRPYQETQYF.

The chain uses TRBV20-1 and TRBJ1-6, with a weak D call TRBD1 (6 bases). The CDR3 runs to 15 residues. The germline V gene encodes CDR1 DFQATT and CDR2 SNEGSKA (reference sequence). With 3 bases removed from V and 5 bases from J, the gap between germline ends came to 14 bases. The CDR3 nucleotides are TGCAGTGCTAGTCCCGGGACACCCGATAATTCACCCCTCCACTTT. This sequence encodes CSASPGTPDNSPLHF.

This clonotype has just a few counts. The CDR3 nucleotides are TGTGCCAGCCTGGGCGGGGGTTCCTACGAGCAGTACTTC. Amino acid sequence: CASLGGGSYEQYF. The rearrangement joins TRBV25-1 to TRBJ2-7, with 7 bases aligning to TRBD2. Germline CDR1 reads MGHDK; CDR2 reads SYGVNS. The V and J ends lost 8 bases and 1 base, in that order; junction bases with no gene match: 5. The CDR3 runs to 13 residues.

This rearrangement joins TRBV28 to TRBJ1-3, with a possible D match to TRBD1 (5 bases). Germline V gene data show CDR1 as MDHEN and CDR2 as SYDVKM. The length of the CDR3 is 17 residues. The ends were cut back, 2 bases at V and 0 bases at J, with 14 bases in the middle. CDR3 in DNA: TGTGCCAGCAGTTTAATAACAGGCTCTACCTCTGGAAACACCATATATTTT. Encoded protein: CASSLITGSTSGNTIYF.

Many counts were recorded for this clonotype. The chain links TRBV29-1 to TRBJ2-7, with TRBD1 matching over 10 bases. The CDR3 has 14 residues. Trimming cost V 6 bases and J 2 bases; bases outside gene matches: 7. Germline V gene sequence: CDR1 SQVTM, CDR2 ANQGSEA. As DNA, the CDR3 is TGCAGCGTCCGAGGGACAGGGGATACCTACGAGCAGTACTTC. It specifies CSVRGTGDTYEQYF.

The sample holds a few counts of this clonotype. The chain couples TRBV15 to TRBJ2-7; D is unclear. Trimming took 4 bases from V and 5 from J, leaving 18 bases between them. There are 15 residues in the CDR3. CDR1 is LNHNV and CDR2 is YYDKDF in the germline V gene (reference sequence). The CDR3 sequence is CATSTPLREPHEQYF. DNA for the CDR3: TGTGCCACCAGCACTCCCCTAAGGGAACCCCACGAGCAGTACTTC.

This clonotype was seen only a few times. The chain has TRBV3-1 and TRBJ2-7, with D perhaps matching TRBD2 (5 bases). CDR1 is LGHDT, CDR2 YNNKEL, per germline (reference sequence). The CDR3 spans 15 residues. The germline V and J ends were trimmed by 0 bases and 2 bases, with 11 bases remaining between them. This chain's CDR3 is CASSQDRGRTYEQYF. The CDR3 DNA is TGTGCCAGCAGCCAAGATCGGGGTCGAACCTACGAGCAGTACTTC.

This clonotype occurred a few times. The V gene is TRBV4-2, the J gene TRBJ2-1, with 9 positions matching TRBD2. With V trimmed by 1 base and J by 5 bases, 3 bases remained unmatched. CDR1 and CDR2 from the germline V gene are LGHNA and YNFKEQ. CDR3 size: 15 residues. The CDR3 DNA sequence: TGTGCCAGCAGCCAAGGACTAGCGGACCACAATGAGCAGTTCTTC. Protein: CASSQGLADHNEQFF.